A selection of T cell receptor beta chains follows, all from one sample in a study of blood T cell repertoires in COVID-19. Some clones are missing from TCRdb's copy, which holds only in-frame ones; the method was immunoSEQ multiplex PCR. This sample has 40,000 to 55,000 clones, with 85% to 90% found just once. The sequenced material came from peripheral blood. The receptors were sampled from a human donor in a cohort sampled during active COVID-19. CDR3s include the opening cysteine and the closing phenylalanine or tryptophan. A D gene is named only where the DNA matches it firmly. Clone sizes are given selectively: once, few, many, or a class where the clone is expanded.

d_gene	abundance	v_gene	j_gene	CDR3nt	CDR3aa
TRBD1	NA	TRBV18	TRBJ1-5	TGTGCCAGCTCTCAGGACAGGGTGGGTCAGCCCCAGCATTTT	CASSQDRVGQPQHF
TRBD1	NA	TRBV5-4	TRBJ2-2	TGTGCCAGCAGCTCTACCGGGACAGGTGTTACCGGGGAGCTGTTTTTT	CASSSTGTGVTGELFF
TRBD1	NA	TRBV6-2/TRBV6-3	TRBJ2-1	TGTGCCAGCAGCCAGGGGGCCCTTGGAGGGGATGAGCAGTTCTTC	CASSQGALGGDEQFF
TRBD2	NA	TRBV4-2	TRBJ2-1	TGTGCCAGCAGCCAACGACTAGCGGGGGGGGGCAATGAGCAGTTCTTC	CASSQRLAGGGNEQFF
TRBD1	NA	TRBV27	TRBJ1-4	TGTGCCAGCAGTCGGACAGGTGGTGAAAAACTGTTTTTT	CASSRTGGEKLFF
TRBD2	NA	TRBV11-2	TRBJ2-1	TGTGCCAGCAGCTTTTCGGGGACTACCACCCTGGGATCGTTCTTC	CASSFSGTTTLGSFF
NA	few	TRBV6-1	TRBJ1-2	TGTGCCAGCAGTGAAGTGACAGATCATGGCTACACCTTC	CASSEVTDHGYTF
TRBD1	NA	TRBV6-5	TRBJ1-3	TGTGCCAGCAGTAGGGGACAGGCTGGAAACACCATATATTTT	CASSRGQAGNTIYF
NA	NA	TRBV19	TRBJ2-6	TGTGCCAGTAGTAACAACGCCCCAGGTCCCTCGGCCAACGTCCTGACTTTC	CASSNNAPGPSANVLTF
TRBD1	NA	TRBV7-2	TRBJ2-1	TGTGCCAGCAGCTTAGCGGGGACAGGGGCGTACAATGAGCAGTTCTTC	CASSLAGTGAYNEQFF
NA	NA	TRBV2	TRBJ1-5	TGTGCCAGCAGTCCCCGGAACGGGATAAATCAGCCCCAGCATTTT	CASSPRNGINQPQHF
TRBD2	NA	TRBV6-5	TRBJ2-3	TGTGCCAGCAGTCCCCTAGCGGGAGGCACAGATACGCAGTATTTT	CASSPLAGGTDTQYF
NA	NA	TRBV3-1/TRBV3-2	TRBJ2-5	TGTGCCAGCAGCCAAGAGATAGACAGTCAAGAGACCCAGTACTTC	CASSQEIDSQETQYF
NA	NA	TRBV6-1	TRBJ2-3	TGTGCCAGCAGTGAAGCCAGCGTCGTTACAGATACGCAGTATTTT	CASSEASVVTDTQYF
NA	once	TRBV18	TRBJ1-2	TGTGCCAGCTCAGAGGGCCTCTCATATGGCTACACCTTC	CASSEGLSYGYTF
NA	NA	TRBV29-1	TRBJ1-1	TGCAGCGTTGAACAGAACACTGAAGCTTTCTTT	CSVEQNTEAFF
NA	NA	TRBV7-2	TRBJ1-2	TGTGCCAGCAGGACCGACCTCGGGGCGGGGGCGCACTACACCTTC	CASRTDLGAGAHYTF
NA	NA	TRBV11-3	TRBJ2-1	TGTGCCAGCAGCTCACGGGGGGCAGGTTACAATGAGCAGTTCTTC	CASSSRGAGYNEQFF
NA	NA	TRBV19	TRBJ1-5	TGTGCCAGTAGTATCCCCAAGGGGCAAGGCAATCAGCCCCAGCATTTT	CASSIPKGQGNQPQHF
NA	NA	TRBV28	TRBJ2-7	TGTGCCAGCAGTTCCGTTAGCTCCTACGAGCAGTACTTC	CASSSVSSYEQYF
NA	once	TRBV7-2	TRBJ2-1	TGTGCCAGCAGCTTATCGGCGGGGGCTACCTACAATGAGCAGTTCTTC	CASSLSAGATYNEQFF
TRBD1	NA	TRBV19	TRBJ1-3	TGTGCCAGTAGGAACAGGGGCACGTCTGGAAACACCATATATTTT	CASRNRGTSGNTIYF
TRBD1	NA	TRBV30	TRBJ1-1	TGTGCCTGGAGTGCGGACAGGGGGTTCACTGAAGCTTTCTTT	CAWSADRGFTEAFF
TRBD1	few	TRBV12-3/TRBV12-4	TRBJ2-7	TGTGCCAGCAGTGGGGGACAGGGCTACGAGCAGTACTTC	CASSGGQGYEQYF
NA	NA	TRBV3-1/TRBV3-2	TRBJ1-1	TGTGCCAGCAGCCAAGTAGTTGGGAACACTGAAGCTTTCTTT	CASSQVVGNTEAFF
TRBD1	NA	TRBV7-9	TRBJ1-2	TGTGCCAGCAGCCAACCATTCGACAGGGGGCATGTGTATGGCTACACCTTC	CASSQPFDRGHVYGYTF
TRBD1	NA	TRBV13	TRBJ1-5	TGTGCCAGCAGCGAGGGGACAGGAAATCAGCCCCAGCATTTT	CASSEGTGNQPQHF
NA	NA	TRBV7-7	TRBJ2-3	TGTGCTAGCAGCTTATCCCGAGTAGTTACGGATACGCAGTATTTT	CASSLSRVVTDTQYF
TRBD2	NA	TRBV4-2	TRBJ2-3	TGTGCCAGCAGCCATCTCGGACTAGTTGGGGCAAGTACGCAGTATTTT	CASSHLGLVGASTQYF
TRBD1	once	TRBV6-5	TRBJ1-2	TGTGCCAGCAGGAAGGACAGGGTTCGAGAAAATGGCTACACCTTC	CASRKDRVRENGYTF
TRBD2	NA	TRBV5-4	TRBJ2-1	TGTGCCAGCAGCTCCCCCCGGGGGGGAAGCTACAATGAGCAGTTCTTC	CASSSPRGGSYNEQFF
TRBD2	NA	TRBV7-2	TRBJ2-1	TGTGCCAGCAGCCCTCGGACTAGCGGGACCACCCATGAGCAGTTCTTC	CASSPRTSGTTHEQFF
TRBD1	NA	TRBV28	TRBJ1-5	TGTGCCAGCACAACAGGGGTTACGGCCCAGCATTTT	CASTTGVTAQHF
NA	NA	TRBV6-5	TRBJ2-5	TGTGCCAGCAGTTTCCGAGCCGGTCCCCAGTACTTC	CASSFRAGPQYF
TRBD2	NA	TRBV7-2	TRBJ2-2	TGTGCCAGCAGCTTCGGACTAGCGGGAGCCGGGGAGCTGTTTTTT	CASSFGLAGAGELFF
TRBD1	NA	TRBV9	TRBJ1-3	TGTGCCAGCAGCACCTCCGGACAGGCCGGAAACACCATATATTTT	CASSTSGQAGNTIYF
NA	NA	TRBV18	TRBJ1-2	TGTGCCAGCTCACCGCGGAAAGAGAATGGCTACACCTTC	CASSPRKENGYTF
TRBD2	NA	TRBV7-2	TRBJ2-1	TGTGCCAGCAGCTTAGGTTTGACTAGCGGTATTTACAATGAGCAGTTCTTC	CASSLGLTSGIYNEQFF
TRBD1	NA	TRBV30	TRBJ1-5	TGTGCCTGGAGTCCGGGGGGACAGGGGGTTCAGCCCCAGCATTTT	CAWSPGGQGVQPQHF
NA	NA	TRBV7-9	TRBJ2-1	TGTGCCAGCAGCCCCCCTGGCAGCTCCTACAATGAGCAGTTCTTC	CASSPPGSSYNEQFF
TRBD1	NA	TRBV9	TRBJ1-1	TGTGCCAGCAGCGTAGGGAACAGGGGGCTTACTGAAGCTTTCTTT	CASSVGNRGLTEAFF
TRBD1	NA	TRBV19	TRBJ1-5	TGTGCCAGTAGTATTTTGACAGGGGGTGGTGTAGGAAATCAGCCCCAGCATTTT	CASSILTGGGVGNQPQHF
NA	NA	TRBV7-9	TRBJ1-4	TGTGCCAGCAGCTTATTGGTAGGCACAGCAACTAATGAAAAACTGTTTTTT	CASSLLVGTATNEKLFF
NA	NA	TRBV5-1	TRBJ2-1	TGCGCCAGCAGCTTCGGACTTGGCGACTACAATGAGCAGTTCTTC	CASSFGLGDYNEQFF
TRBD2	NA	TRBV19	TRBJ2-1	TGTGCCAGTAGCGGATTGACTAGCGGGGGGGATAGCTCCTACAATGAGCAGTTCTTC	CASSGLTSGGDSSYNEQFF
TRBD2	NA	TRBV10-3	TRBJ2-4	TGTGCCATCAGTGAGTCTGATAGCGGGAGAACCAAAAACATTCAGTACTTC	CAISESDSGRTKNIQYF
NA	NA	TRBV2	TRBJ2-1	TGTGCCAGCAGTGTCGTTGATGAGCAGTTCTTC	CASSVVDEQFF
TRBD1	NA	TRBV7-9	TRBJ1-2	TGTGCCAGCAGCCCCGCTGGACAGGGCAAGGGCTACACCTTC	CASSPAGQGKGYTF
TRBD1	NA	TRBV24-1	TRBJ2-1	TGTGCCACCAGTGACCCGGGACAGTACAATGAGCAGTTCTTC	CATSDPGQYNEQFF